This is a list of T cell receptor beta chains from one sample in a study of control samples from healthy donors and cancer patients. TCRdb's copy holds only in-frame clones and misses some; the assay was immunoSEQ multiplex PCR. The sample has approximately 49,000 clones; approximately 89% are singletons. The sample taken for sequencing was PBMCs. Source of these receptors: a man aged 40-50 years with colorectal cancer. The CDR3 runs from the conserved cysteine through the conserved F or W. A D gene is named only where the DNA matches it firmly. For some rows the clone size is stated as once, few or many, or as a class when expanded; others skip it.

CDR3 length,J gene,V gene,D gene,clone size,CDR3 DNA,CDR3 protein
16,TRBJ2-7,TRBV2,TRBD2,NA,TGTGCCAGCAGTGAGGGCGGGGGAAAAGGGGCTTTCGAGCAGTACTTC,CASSEGGGKGAFEQYF
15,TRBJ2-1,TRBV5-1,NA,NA,TGCGCCAGCAGCTACGCAGGGAGTGGGGCTGAAGAGCAGTTCTTC,CASSYAGSGAEEQFF
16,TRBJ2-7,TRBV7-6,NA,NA,TGTGCCAGCAGCCCTATACCATCCCGAGGGACCTACGAGCAGTACTTC,CASSPIPSRGTYEQYF
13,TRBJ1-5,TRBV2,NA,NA,TGTGCCAGCGGCCGGGACAGCAATCAGCCCCAGCATTTT,CASGRDSNQPQHF
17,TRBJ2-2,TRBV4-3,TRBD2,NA,TGCGCCAGCAGCCAAGTTGGAGCGGGACTAGCAGGCGGGGAGCTGTTTTTT,CASSQVGAGLAGGELFF
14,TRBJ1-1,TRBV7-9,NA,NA,TGTGCCAGCAGCTTAGGGGGGATGAACACTGAAGCTTTCTTT,CASSLGGMNTEAFF
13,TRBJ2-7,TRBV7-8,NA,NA,TGTGCCAGCAGTACCGGGCTCAACTACGAGCAGTACTTC,CASSTGLNYEQYF
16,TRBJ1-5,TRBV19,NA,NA,TGTGCCAGTAGTAACTCGGAGACCACCCGGAATCAGCCCCAGCATTTT,CASSNSETTRNQPQHF
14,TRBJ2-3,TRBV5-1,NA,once,TGCGCCAGCAGGACGGGGACTAGCACAGATACGCAGTATTTT,CASRTGTSTDTQYF
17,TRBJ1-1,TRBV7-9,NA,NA,TGTGCCAGCAGCTTAGAGACCCGACAATTTGAGGACACTGAAGCTTTCTTT,CASSLETRQFEDTEAFF
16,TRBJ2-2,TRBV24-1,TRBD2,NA,TGTGCCACCAGTGACACCGGGGGGGTCCGTTCCGGGGAGCTGTTTTTT,CATSDTGGVRSGELFF
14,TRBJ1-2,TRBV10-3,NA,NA,TGTGCCATCAGTGAGTTACAGGGTCGAGATGGCTACACCTTC,CAISELQGRDGYTF
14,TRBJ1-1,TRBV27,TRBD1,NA,TGTGCCAGCAGTTCCTGGACAGGGACCACTGAAGCTTTCTTT,CASSSWTGTTEAFF
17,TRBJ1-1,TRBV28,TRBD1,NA,TGTGCCAGCAGTGAATGGGGACAGGGGGGACTGAACACTGAAGCTTTCTTT,CASSEWGQGGLNTEAFF
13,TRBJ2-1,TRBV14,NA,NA,TGTGCCAGCAGCCAAGGACTAACGAATGAGCAGTTCTTC,CASSQGLTNEQFF
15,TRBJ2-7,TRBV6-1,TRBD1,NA,TGTGCCAGCAGTGACCCGGGACAGGGGGCGCGTGAGCAGTACTTC,CASSDPGQGAREQYF
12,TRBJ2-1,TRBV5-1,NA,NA,TGCGCCAGCAGCGACCTGACAGATCTGCAGTTCTTC,CASSDLTDLQFF
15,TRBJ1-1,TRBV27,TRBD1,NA,TGTGCCAGCGAGTCTAACGACAGGGTTAACACTGAAGCTTTCTTT,CASESNDRVNTEAFF
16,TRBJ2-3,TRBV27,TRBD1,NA,TGTGCCAGCAGTTCCCCGGGACAGGGGGCCTCAGATACGCAGTATTTT,CASSSPGQGASDTQYF
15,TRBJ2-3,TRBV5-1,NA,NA,TGCGCCAGCAGCTTGGGGTCGGGCCACACAGATACGCAGTATTTT,CASSLGSGHTDTQYF
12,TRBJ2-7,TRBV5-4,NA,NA,TGTGCCAGCAGCTTGACTCCGGCCGAGCAGTACTTC,CASSLTPAEQYF
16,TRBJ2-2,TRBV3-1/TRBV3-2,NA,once,TGTGCCAGCAGCCAAGATGCTAGATGGAACACCGGGGAGCTGTTTTTT,CASSQDARWNTGELFF
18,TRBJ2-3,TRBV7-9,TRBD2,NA,TGTGCCAGCAGCCTAGGACTAGCGGGAGCCCGTAACACAGATACGCAGTATTTT,CASSLGLAGARNTDTQYF
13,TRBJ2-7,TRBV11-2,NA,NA,TGTGCCAGCAGCTTACTACAGGGTTTCGAGCAGTACTTC,CASSLLQGFEQYF
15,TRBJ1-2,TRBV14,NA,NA,TGTGCCAGCAGCCAATATCGGCCGGACCCTTATGGCTACACCTTC,CASSQYRPDPYGYTF
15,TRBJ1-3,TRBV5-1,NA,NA,TGCGCCAGCAGCTTGGTATTAGGGCCCGGAAACACCATATATTTT,CASSLVLGPGNTIYF
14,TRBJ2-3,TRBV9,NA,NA,TGTGCCAGCAGCGTAGAGGTGGTCACAGATACGCAGTATTTT,CASSVEVVTDTQYF
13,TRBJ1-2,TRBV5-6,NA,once,TGTGCCAGCAGCTTGTGGTTCCTCGGTGGCTACACCTTC,CASSLWFLGGYTF
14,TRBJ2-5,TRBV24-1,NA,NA,TGTGCCACCGCCAAGGACGGGACGGTAGAGACCCAGTACTTC,CATAKDGTVETQYF
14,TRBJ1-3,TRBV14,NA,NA,TGTGCCAGCAGCTCCTGGACGTTGGGAAACACCATATATTTT,CASSSWTLGNTIYF
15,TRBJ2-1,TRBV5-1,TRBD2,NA,TGCGCCAGCAGCCCACGACTAGCGGGAGTTGATGAGCAGTTCTTC,CASSPRLAGVDEQFF
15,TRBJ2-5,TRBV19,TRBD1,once,TGTGCCAGCGCCAACAGGGGACCCCAAGGGGAGACCCAGTACTTC,CASANRGPQGETQYF
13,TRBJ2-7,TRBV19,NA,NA,TGTGCCAGTAGTATTCTGGTTTCCTACGAGCAGTACTTC,CASSILVSYEQYF
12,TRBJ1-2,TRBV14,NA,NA,TGTGCCAGCAGCCAAGGGGGCTTGGGCTACACCTTC,CASSQGGLGYTF
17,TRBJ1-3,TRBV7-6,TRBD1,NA,TGTGCCAGCAGCAGACAGGGGGGAGGCATCTCTGGAAACACCATATATTTT,CASSRQGGGISGNTIYF
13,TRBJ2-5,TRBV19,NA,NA,TGTGCCAGTAGTATTGCGTGGCTAGAGACCCAGTACTTC,CASSIAWLETQYF
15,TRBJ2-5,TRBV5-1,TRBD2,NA,TGCGCCAGCCAAGTGAAACTAGCGGGAGCAGAGACCCAGTACTTC,CASQVKLAGAETQYF
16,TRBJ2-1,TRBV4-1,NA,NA,TGCGCCAGCAGCCTCGGGGGCTTAGGACGTGTAAATGAGCAGTTCTTC,CASSLGGLGRVNEQFF
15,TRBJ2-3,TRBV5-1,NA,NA,TGCGCCAGCAGCTTGGGTATGGGCTCCACAGATACGCAGTATTTT,CASSLGMGSTDTQYF
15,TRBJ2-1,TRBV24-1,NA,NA,TGTGCCACCAGTTATCCCGGGGTCCACTACAATGAGCAGTTCTTC,CATSYPGVHYNEQFF
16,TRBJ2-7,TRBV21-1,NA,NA,TGTGCCAGCAGCCCTCCGGGCCAGGATCGCTCCTACGAGCAGTACTTC,CASSPPGQDRSYEQYF
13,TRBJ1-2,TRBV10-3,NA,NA,TGTGCCATCAGTGAGCTACAGGCAAATGGCTACACCTTC,CAISELQANGYTF
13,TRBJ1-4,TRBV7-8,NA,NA,TGTGCCAGCAGCTTGAAGCCCTGGGAAAAACTGTTTTTT,CASSLKPWEKLFF